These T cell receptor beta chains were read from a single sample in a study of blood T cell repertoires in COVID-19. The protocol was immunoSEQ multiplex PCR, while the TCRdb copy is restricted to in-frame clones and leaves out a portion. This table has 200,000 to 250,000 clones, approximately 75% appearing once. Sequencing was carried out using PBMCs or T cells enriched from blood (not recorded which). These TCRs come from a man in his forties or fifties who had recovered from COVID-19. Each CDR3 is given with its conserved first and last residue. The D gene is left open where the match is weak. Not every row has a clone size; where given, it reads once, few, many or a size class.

CASSFSGTGPEAFF,TGTGCCAGCAGTTTCTCCGGGACAGGGCCTGAAGCTTTCTTT,-,TRBJ1-1,TRBD1,TRBV2
CASSLTGGRGYEQYF,TGCGCCAGCAGCCTCACAGGGGGCAGGGGGTACGAGCAGTACTTC,-,TRBJ2-7,TRBD1,TRBV4-1
CASSSPDGNYGYTF,TGCGCCAGCAGCTCCCCCGACGGGAACTATGGCTACACCTTC,few,TRBJ1-2,-,TRBV5-1
CASGLVPPGGIYNEQFF,TGTGCTAGTGGTTTGGTACCCCCGGGGGGAATCTACAATGAGCAGTTCTTC,-,TRBJ2-1,TRBD2,TRBV12-5
CAISDAGGGETQYF,TGTGCCATCAGTGATGCAGGAGGCGGAGAGACCCAGTACTTC,-,TRBJ2-5,-,TRBV10-3
CASIGGGSNQPQHF,TGTGCCAGCATCGGGGGAGGGAGCAATCAGCCCCAGCATTTT,-,TRBJ1-5,-,TRBV6-5
CAWSLTSGSTDTQYF,TGTGCCTGGAGTTTGACTAGCGGAAGCACAGATACGCAGTATTTT,few,TRBJ2-3,TRBD2,TRBV30
CASSLSAALNQPQHF,TGCGCCAGCAGCCTAAGCGCGGCCCTCAATCAGCCCCAGCATTTT,-,TRBJ1-5,-,TRBV4-1
CASGYRGAFETQYF,TGCGCCAGCGGGTACAGGGGGGCGTTTGAGACCCAGTACTTC,-,TRBJ2-5,TRBD1,TRBV23-1
CASSLLFQGGKELFF,TGCGCCAGCAGCTTGCTGTTTCAGGGGGGTAAGGAGCTGTTTTTT,-,TRBJ2-2,-,TRBV5-1
CASRIRSGGSGANVLTF,TGTGCCAGCAGAATCAGGTCGGGAGGGTCTGGGGCCAACGTCCTGACTTTC,many,TRBJ2-6,TRBD2,TRBV2
CAWRTLYPGELFF,TGTGCCTGGCGTACTCTCTACCCCGGGGAGCTGTTTTTT,-,TRBJ2-2,-,TRBV30
CASSTWTGGSHNSPLHF,TGTGCCAGCAGCACCTGGACAGGGGGATCGCATAATTCACCCCTCCACTTT,large,TRBJ1-6,TRBD1,TRBV11-2
CASSRSEGLGYTF,TGTGCCAGCAGCCGCTCAGAGGGCTTGGGCTACACCTTC,-,TRBJ1-2,-,TRBV3-1/TRBV3-2
CASQRGGGTSTDTQYF,TGCGCCAGCCAACGCGGCGGGGGGACTAGCACAGATACGCAGTATTTT,-,TRBJ2-3,TRBD2,TRBV5-1
CASIRWTGLFDYGYTF,TGTGCCAGCATCCGTTGGACAGGGCTCTTTGACTATGGCTACACCTTC,-,TRBJ1-2,-,TRBV21-1
CASSLGKGGSYNSPLHF,TGTGCCAGCAGCTTAGGAAAAGGGGGTTCCTATAATTCACCCCTCCACTTT,-,TRBJ1-6,-,TRBV11-2
CASSERSGGQSGELFF,TGTGCCAGCAGTGAACGCAGCGGGGGTCAAAGCGGGGAGCTGTTTTTT,-,TRBJ2-2,TRBD2,TRBV2
CASSQEDPRGYGYTF,TGTGCCAGCAGCCAAGAGGACCCCCGGGGCTATGGCTACACCTTC,-,TRBJ1-2,-,TRBV4-2
CASSLASGGPNEQFF,TGTGCCAGCAGCTTAGCCAGCGGGGGTCCGAATGAGCAGTTCTTC,-,TRBJ2-1,TRBD2,TRBV7-3
CAISEGQGNTEAFF,TGTGCCATCAGTGAGGGGCAGGGGAACACTGAAGCTTTCTTT,-,TRBJ1-1,-,TRBV10-3
CASSPRQGAVTEAFF,TGTGCCAGCAGCCCTAGACAGGGGGCGGTTACTGAAGCTTTCTTT,-,TRBJ1-1,TRBD1,TRBV7-2
CASSDALAGYNEQFF,TGTGCCAGCAGTGACGCGCTAGCGGGTTACAATGAGCAGTTCTTC,-,TRBJ2-1,TRBD2,TRBV6-4
CASLRLPGQGYGYTF,TGTGCCAGCTTAAGACTTCCGGGACAGGGATATGGCTACACCTTC,-,TRBJ1-2,TRBD1,TRBV2
CASSGTRTTPGEKLFF,TGTGCCAGCAGCGGGACACGAACTACCCCGGGCGAAAAACTGTTTTTT,-,TRBJ1-4,-,TRBV9
CASSPAGVDTQYF,TGTGCCAGTAGTCCGGCGGGGGTGGATACGCAGTATTTT,-,TRBJ2-3,TRBD2,TRBV19
CASSPLLAGPYNTYEQYF,TGTGCCAGCAGCCCGCTACTGGCAGGGCCCTATAATACCTACGAGCAGTACTTC,-,TRBJ2-7,-,TRBV14
CASSQGLAGQETQYF,TGCGCCAGCAGCCAAGGACTAGCGGGACAAGAGACCCAGTACTTC,-,TRBJ2-5,TRBD2,TRBV4-1
CASSLVRGRNNEQFF,TGTGCCAGCAGCTTGGTGCGGGGGCGGAACAATGAGCAGTTCTTC,-,TRBJ2-1,-,TRBV5-4
CASSPRGGTEAFF,TGTGCCAGCAGCCCCCGGGGGGGGACTGAAGCTTTCTTT,once,TRBJ1-1,-,TRBV3-1/TRBV3-2
CASSLGGESSYNSPLHF,TGTGCCAGCAGCTTGGGGGGCGAGAGCTCCTATAATTCACCCCTCCACTTT,-,TRBJ1-6,-,TRBV5-6
CASRRRGYYEQYF,TGTGCCAGCAGAAGGCGGGGTTACTACGAGCAGTACTTC,-,TRBJ2-7,-,TRBV7-8
CATRGQSRYGYTF,TGTGCCACCCGGGGACAGTCGAGGTATGGCTACACCTTC,once,TRBJ1-2,TRBD1,TRBV5-4
CASTLGLAGGLSTDTQYF,TGTGCCAGCACCTTAGGACTAGCGGGAGGTCTCAGCACAGATACGCAGTATTTT,-,TRBJ2-3,TRBD2,TRBV2
CSVERDRRGEQYF,TGCAGCGTTGAACGCGACAGACGAGGCGAGCAGTACTTC,-,TRBJ2-7,-,TRBV29-1
CASSFWTGGRRGDTQYF,TGTGCCAGCAGTTTTTGGACGGGGGGGCGTCGAGGAGATACGCAGTATTTT,-,TRBJ2-3,TRBD2,TRBV27
CSVGRGWTEAFF,TGCAGCGTTGGGCGGGGTTGGACTGAAGCTTTCTTT,few,TRBJ1-1,-,TRBV29-1
CASSPQETQYF,TGTGCCAGCTCACCCCAGGAGACCCAGTACTTC,-,TRBJ2-5,-,TRBV18
CASSLYSGANVLTF,TGCGCCAGCAGCCTCTACTCTGGGGCCAACGTCCTGACTTTC,-,TRBJ2-6,-,TRBV5-1
CASSDSGNQPQHF,TGTGCCAGCTCCGACTCCGGCAATCAGCCCCAGCATTTT,-,TRBJ1-5,-,TRBV18